This T cell receptor beta chain is from a study of blood T cells in healthy people across ages. Notes on the study in general: Long-lived and aged donors differed, with more naive CD4+ cells and higher diversity in the long-lived.

Concerning this clonotype itself: What it recognizes is unknown.

Germline CDR1 reads DFQATT; CDR2 reads SNEGSKA (reference sequence). This CDR3 has 13 amino acids. V shed 7 bases, J shed 0 bases, and the junction held 3 bases outside the gene matches. Ranging in age from about 6 to 90, the donors were healthy Caucasian individuals from Russia. A second PCR of about 7 to 12 cycles used a sample-barcoded 5' primer and a J-beta primer mix. TCRdb redid the calling of the 5' RACE reads with MiXCR, one entry per CDR3 protein. Here the sample spans about 640,000 distinct CDR3 sequences, approximately 59% being singletons. The origin of this receptor is a man aged 60 to 69 in good health. The material sequenced was blood. The chain uses TRBV20-1 and TRBJ2-3, with 8 bases fitting TRBD2. This CDR3 reads CSVQRGSTDTQYF. The CDR3 coding sequence is TGCAGTGTCCAGCGGGGGAGCACAGATACGCAGTATTTT.